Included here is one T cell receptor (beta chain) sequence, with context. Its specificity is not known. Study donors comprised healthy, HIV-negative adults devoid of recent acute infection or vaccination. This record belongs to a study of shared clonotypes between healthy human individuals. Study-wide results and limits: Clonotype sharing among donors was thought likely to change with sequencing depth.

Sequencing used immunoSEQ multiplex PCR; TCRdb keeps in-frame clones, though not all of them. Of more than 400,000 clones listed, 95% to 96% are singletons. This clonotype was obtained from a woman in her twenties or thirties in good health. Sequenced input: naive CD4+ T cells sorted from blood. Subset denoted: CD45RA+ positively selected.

The CDR3 nucleotides read TGTGCCAGCAGTGAACCATGGACAGGGCCGCAGCCCCAGCATTTT. Translating it yields CASSEPWTGPQPQHF. V gene TRBV2 combines with J gene TRBJ1-5; TRBD1 agrees at 8 bases. Germline V CDR1 and CDR2: SNHLY, FYNNEI. This CDR3 comprises 15 residues. The J segment lost 7 bases and the V segment lost 2 bases, leaving 7 bases of the junction unmatched.